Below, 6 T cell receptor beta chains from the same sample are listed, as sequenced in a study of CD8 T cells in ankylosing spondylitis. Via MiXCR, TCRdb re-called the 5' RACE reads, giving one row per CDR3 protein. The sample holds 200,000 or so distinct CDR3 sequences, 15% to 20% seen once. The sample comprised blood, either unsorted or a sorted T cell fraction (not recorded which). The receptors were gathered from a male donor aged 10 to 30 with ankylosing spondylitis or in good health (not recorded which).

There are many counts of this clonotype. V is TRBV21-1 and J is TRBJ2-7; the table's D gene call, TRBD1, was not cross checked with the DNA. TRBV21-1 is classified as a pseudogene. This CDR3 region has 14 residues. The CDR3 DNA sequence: TGTGCCAGCAGCAAGGACAGATTTCTTACGGAGCAGTACTTC. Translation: CASSKDRFLTEQYF.

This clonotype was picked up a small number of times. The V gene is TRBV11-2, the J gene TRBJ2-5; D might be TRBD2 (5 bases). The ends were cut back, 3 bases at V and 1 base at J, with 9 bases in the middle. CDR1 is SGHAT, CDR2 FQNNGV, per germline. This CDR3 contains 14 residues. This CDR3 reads CASSFRAGQETQYF. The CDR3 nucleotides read TGTGCCAGCAGCTTCCGTGCGGGCCAAGAGACCCAGTACTTC.

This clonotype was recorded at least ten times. The CDR3 sequence is CASSPSVGTYNEQFF. In DNA form, the CDR3 reads TGTGCCAGCAGTCCCTCTGTGGGGACCTACAATGAGCAGTTCTTC. The chain has TRBV14 and TRBJ2-1; D is ambiguous. Germline values: CDR1 SGHDN, CDR2 FVKESK. The CDR3 spans 15 residues. V gave up 6 bases and J gave up 2 bases, with 14 bases separating them.

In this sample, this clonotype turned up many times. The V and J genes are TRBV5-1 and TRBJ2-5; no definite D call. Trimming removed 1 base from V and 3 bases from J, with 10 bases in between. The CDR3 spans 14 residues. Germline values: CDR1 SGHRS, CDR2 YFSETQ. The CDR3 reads CASSLYWQEETQYF. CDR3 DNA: TGCGCCAGCAGCTTGTATTGGCAGGAAGAGACCCAGTACTTC.

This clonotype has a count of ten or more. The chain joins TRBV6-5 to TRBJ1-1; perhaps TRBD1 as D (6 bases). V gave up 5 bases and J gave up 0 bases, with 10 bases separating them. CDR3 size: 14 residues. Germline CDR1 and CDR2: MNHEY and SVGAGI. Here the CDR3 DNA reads TGTGCCAGCAGTCGGGACAACCTGAACACTGAAGCTTTCTTT. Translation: CASSRDNLNTEAFF.

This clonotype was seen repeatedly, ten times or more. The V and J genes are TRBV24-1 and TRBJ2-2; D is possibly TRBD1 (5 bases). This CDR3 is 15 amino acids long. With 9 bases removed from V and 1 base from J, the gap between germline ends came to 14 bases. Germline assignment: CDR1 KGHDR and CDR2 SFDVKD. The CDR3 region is CATGHVTGNTGELFF. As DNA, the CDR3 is TGTGCCACCGGCCACGTTACAGGGAACACCGGGGAGCTGTTTTTT.